Described below is a single T cell receptor (beta chain) sequence and its context. These data come from a study of blood T cell repertoires in COVID-19. Study details: From the United States, Italy and Spain came samples of acute and convalescent COVID-19. T cells, B-cell-depleted T cells, or PBMCs supplied cDNA or gDNA.

The CDR3 is 15 residues long. J gave up 4 bases and V 4 bases, and 6 bases lay outside the gene matches. Germline V gives CDR1 SGHRS, CDR2 YFSETQ. Per the original methods: The authors estimated nucleated cell counts from reference gene primer amplification. Data came from immunoSEQ multiplex PCR; TCRdb stores just in-frame clones and leaves some out. Clonal size and the V and J genes are those of that table, whereas D and trimming came from the DNA. The table has some 48,000 clones, more than 65% seen once; the top ten hold around 8%. The rearrangement links TRBV5-1 to TRBJ2-7, with 12 nucleotides matching TRBD1. The clonotype originates from a human donor in a cohort sampled during active COVID-19. Sequenced sample: peripheral blood. Here the CDR3 reads CASSPGQGAAYEQYF. For the CDR3, the DNA is TGCGCCAGCAGCCCGGGACAGGGGGCTGCGTACGAGCAGTACTTC. The full variable domain, in which reference TRBV5-1 and TRBJ2-7 provide the parts outside the CDR3, is KAGVTQTPRYLIKTRGQQVTLSCSPISGHRSVSWYQQTPGQGLQFLFEYFSETQRNKGNFPGRFSGRQFSNSRSEMNVSTLELGDSALYLCASSPGQGAAYEQYFGPGTRLTVT.